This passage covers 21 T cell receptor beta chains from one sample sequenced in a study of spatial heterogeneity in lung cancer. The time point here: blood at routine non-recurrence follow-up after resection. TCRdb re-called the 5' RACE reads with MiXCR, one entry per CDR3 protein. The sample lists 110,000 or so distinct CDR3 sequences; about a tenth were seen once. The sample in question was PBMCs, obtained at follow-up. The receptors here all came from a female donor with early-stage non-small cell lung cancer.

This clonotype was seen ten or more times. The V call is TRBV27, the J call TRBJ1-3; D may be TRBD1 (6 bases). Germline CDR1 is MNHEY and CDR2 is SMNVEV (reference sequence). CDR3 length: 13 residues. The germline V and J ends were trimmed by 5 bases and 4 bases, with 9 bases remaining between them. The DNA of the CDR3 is TGTGCCAGCAGTAAACAGGGAGGAAACACCATATATTTT. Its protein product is CASSKQGGNTIYF.

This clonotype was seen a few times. The CDR3, as DNA: TGTGCCAGCAGTTTAGAGCGGAATGAGCAGTTCTTC. It yields the protein CASSLERNEQFF. V usage is TRBV28 and J usage is TRBJ2-1, with D possibly matching TRBD2 (5 bases). V shed 2 bases and J shed 7 bases, with 6 bases lying between them. The CDR3 is 12 residues long. CDR1 and CDR2 (germline): MDHEN, SYDVKM.

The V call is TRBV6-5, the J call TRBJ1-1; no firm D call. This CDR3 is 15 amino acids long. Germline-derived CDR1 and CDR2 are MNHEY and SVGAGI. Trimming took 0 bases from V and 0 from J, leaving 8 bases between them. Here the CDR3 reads CASSYSSLMNTEAFF. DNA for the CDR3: TGTGCCAGCAGTTACTCGAGTCTGATGAACACTGAAGCTTTCTTT.

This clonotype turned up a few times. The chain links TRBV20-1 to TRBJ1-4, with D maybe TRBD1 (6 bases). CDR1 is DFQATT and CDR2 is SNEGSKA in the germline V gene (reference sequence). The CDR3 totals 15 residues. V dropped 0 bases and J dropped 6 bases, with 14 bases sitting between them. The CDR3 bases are TGCAGTGCTAGAGATTACTCAGGGGTAGATGAAAAACTGTTTTTT. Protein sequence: CSARDYSGVDEKLFF.

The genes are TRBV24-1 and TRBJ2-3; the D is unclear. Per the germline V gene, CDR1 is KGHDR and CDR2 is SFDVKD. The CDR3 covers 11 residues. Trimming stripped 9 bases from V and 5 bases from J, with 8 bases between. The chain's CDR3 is CATGLQDTQYF. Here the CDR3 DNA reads TGTGCCACCGGCCTGCAAGATACGCAGTATTTT.

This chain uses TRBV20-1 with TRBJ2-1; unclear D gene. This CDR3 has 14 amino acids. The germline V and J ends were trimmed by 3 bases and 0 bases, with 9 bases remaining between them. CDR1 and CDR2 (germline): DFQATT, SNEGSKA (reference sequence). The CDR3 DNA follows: TGCAGTGCTAGGACTGGTGGCTCCTACAATGAGCAGTTCTTC. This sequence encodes CSARTGGSYNEQFF.

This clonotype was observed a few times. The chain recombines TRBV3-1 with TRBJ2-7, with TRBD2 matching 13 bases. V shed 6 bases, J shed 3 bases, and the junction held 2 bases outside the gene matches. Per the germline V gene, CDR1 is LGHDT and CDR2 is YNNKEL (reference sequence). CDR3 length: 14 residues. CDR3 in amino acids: CASSRTSGSYEQYF. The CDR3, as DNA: TGTGCCAGCAGTCGGACTAGCGGGAGCTACGAGCAGTACTTC.

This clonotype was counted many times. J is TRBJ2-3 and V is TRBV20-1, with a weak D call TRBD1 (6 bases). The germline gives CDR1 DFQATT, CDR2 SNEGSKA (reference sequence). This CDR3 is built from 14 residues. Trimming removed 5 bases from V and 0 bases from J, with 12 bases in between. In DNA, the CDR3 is TGCAGTGCTGGGCCAGGACAGAGCACAGATACGCAGTATTTT. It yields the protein CSAGPGQSTDTQYF.

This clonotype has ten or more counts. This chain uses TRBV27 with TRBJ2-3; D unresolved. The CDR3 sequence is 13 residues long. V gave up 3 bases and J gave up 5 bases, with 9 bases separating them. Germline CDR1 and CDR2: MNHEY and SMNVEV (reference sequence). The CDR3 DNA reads TGTGCCAGCAGTTTGCTTATCCTAGATACGCAGTATTTT. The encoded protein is CASSLLILDTQYF.

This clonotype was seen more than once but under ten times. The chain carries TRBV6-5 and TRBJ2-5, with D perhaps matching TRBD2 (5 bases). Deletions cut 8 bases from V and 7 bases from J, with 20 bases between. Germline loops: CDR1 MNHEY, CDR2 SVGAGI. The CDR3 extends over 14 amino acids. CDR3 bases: TGTGCCAGCTCGGAGTGGAAAACCGAGGGGACCCAGTACTTC. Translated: CASSEWKTEGTQYF.

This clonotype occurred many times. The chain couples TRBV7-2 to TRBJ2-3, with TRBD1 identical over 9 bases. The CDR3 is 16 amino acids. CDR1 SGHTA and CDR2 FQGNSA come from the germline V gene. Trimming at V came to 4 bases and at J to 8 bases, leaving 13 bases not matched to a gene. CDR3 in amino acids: CASSSTGGRASATQYF. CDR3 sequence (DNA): TGTGCCAGCAGCTCCACAGGGGGCAGAGCGAGTGCTACGCAGTATTTT.

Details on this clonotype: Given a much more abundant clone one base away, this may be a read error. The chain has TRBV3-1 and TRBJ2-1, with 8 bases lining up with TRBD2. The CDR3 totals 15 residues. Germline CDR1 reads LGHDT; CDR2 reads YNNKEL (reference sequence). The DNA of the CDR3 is TGTGCCAGCAGCCTCGGAGCGGGAGACTACAGTGAGCAGTTCTTC. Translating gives CASSLGAGDYSEQFF.

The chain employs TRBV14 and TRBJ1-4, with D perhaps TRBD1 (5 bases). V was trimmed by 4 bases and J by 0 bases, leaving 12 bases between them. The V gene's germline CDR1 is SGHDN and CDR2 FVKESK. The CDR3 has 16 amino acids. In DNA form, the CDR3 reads TGTGCCAGCAGCCCATACCCACAGGCAACTAATGAAAAACTGTTTTTT. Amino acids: CASSPYPQATNEKLFF. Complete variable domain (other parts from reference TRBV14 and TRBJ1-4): EAGVTQFPSHSVIEKGQTVTLRCDPISGHDNLYWYRRVMGKEIKFLLHFVKESKQDESGMPNNRFLAERTGGTYSTLKVQPAELEDSGVYFCASSPYPQATNEKLFFGSGTQLSVL.

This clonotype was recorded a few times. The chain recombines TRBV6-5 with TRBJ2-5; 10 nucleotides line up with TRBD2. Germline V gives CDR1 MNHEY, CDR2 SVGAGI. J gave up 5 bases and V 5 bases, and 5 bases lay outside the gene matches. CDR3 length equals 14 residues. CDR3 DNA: TGTGCCAGCAGTCCAAGCGGGAGGGTTGAGACCCAGTACTTC. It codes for CASSPSGRVETQYF.

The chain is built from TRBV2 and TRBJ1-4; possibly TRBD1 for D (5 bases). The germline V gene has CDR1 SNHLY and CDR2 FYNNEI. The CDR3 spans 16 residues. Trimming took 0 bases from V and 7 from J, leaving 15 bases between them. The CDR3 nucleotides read TGTGCCAGCAGTGAAGCATTTGACAGCCGATTTGAAAAACTGTTTTTT. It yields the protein CASSEAFDSRFEKLFF.

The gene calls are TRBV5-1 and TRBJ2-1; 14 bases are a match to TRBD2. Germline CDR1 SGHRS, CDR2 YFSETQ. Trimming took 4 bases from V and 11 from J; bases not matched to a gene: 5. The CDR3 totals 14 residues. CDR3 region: CASSDRLAGGQQFF. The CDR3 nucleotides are TGCGCCAGCAGCGACAGACTAGCGGGAGGGCAGCAGTTCTTC.

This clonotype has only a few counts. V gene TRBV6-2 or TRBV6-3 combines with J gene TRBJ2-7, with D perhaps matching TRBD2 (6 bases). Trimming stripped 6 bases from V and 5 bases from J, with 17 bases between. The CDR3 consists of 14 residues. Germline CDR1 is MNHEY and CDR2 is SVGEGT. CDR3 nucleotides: TGTGCCAGCAGGCCCGGTCTGAGGAGGGACGAGCAGTACGTC. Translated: CASRPGLRRDEQYV.

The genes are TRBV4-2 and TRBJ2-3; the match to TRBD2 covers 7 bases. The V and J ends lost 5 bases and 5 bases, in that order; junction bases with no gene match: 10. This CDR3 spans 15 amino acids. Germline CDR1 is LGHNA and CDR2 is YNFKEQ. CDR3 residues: CASSSLGAGEDTQYF. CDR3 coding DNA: TGTGCCAGCAGCTCCCTTGGTGCGGGAGAAGATACGCAGTATTTT.

The CDR3 region has the DNA TGCAGCGTTACCCGGACAGGAGGCTACGAGCAGTACTTC. It specifies CSVTRTGGYEQYF. This chain connects TRBV29-1 to TRBJ2-7; 7 nucleotides match TRBD1. This CDR3 has 13 amino acids. With V trimmed by 5 bases and J by 3 bases, 7 bases remained unmatched. Germline V lookup: CDR1 SQVTM, CDR2 ANQGSEA.

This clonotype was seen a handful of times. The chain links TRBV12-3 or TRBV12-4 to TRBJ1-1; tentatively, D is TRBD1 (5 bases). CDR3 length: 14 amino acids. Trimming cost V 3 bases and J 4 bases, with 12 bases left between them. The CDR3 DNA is TGTGCCAGCAGTTTTTCAGGGCCGCTCACTGAAGCTTTCTTT. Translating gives CASSFSGPLTEAFF.

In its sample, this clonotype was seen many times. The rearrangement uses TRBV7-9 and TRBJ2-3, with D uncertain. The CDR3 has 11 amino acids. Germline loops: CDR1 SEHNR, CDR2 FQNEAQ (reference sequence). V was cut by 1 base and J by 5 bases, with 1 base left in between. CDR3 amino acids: CASSLEDTQYF. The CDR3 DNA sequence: TGTGCCAGCAGCTTAGAAGATACGCAGTATTTT.